These T cell receptor beta chains were read from a single sample in a study of cytomegalovirus exposure and HLA in healthy donors. Libraries were prepared by immunoSEQ multiplex PCR; TCRdb keeps only in-frame clonotypes and omits some of them. The table records 110,000 or so clones, nearly 15% of them present only once. The sequenced sample was PBMCs. These receptors originate from a female donor in good health and CMV-seronegative. CDR3s include the opening cysteine and the closing phenylalanine or tryptophan. D genes are given only for firm matches. Expanded clones get a size class; other rows say once, few or many, or leave the size out.

J gene: TRBJ2-5; clone size: few; D gene: -; V gene: TRBV11-2; CDR3 protein: CASSSVGTQYF; CDR3 DNA: TGTGCCAGCAGCTCCGTCGGGACCCAGTACTTC
J gene: TRBJ1-1; clone size: -; D gene: -; V gene: TRBV5-1; CDR3 protein: CASSSQGIITEAFF; CDR3 DNA: TGCGCCAGCAGCTCACAGGGTATAATAACTGAAGCTTTCTTT
J gene: TRBJ2-3; clone size: few; D gene: TRBD2; V gene: TRBV5-6; CDR3 protein: CASSLAGLAGGPRKTQYF; CDR3 DNA: TGTGCCAGCAGCTTGGCGGGACTAGCGGGGGGGCCAAGAAAGACGCAGTATTTT
J gene: TRBJ1-1; clone size: -; D gene: TRBD1; V gene: TRBV11-2; CDR3 protein: CASSRRGTDNTEAFF; CDR3 DNA: TGTGCCAGCAGTAGACGAGGGACAGACAACACTGAAGCTTTCTTT
J gene: TRBJ1-2; clone size: -; D gene: TRBD1; V gene: TRBV19; CDR3 protein: CASSLASRTGNYGYTF; CDR3 DNA: TGTGCCAGTAGTCTCGCCTCCCGGACAGGGAACTATGGCTACACCTTC
J gene: TRBJ1-2; clone size: -; D gene: -; V gene: TRBV29-1; CDR3 protein: CSVEDFIRVVGANYGYTF; CDR3 DNA: TGCAGCGTTGAAGATTTCATCCGGGTCGTGGGAGCTAACTATGGCTACACCTTC
J gene: TRBJ2-7; clone size: once; D gene: TRBD1; V gene: TRBV28; CDR3 protein: CASSSGDRSYEQYF; CDR3 DNA: TGTGCCAGCAGTTCCGGGGACAGATCCTACGAGCAGTACTTC
J gene: TRBJ2-1; clone size: -; D gene: TRBD2; V gene: TRBV10-1; CDR3 protein: CASSEVGGGSYNEQFF; CDR3 DNA: TGCGCCAGCAGTGAAGTCGGGGGGGGCTCCTACAATGAGCAGTTCTTC
J gene: TRBJ1-2; clone size: few; D gene: -; V gene: TRBV6-5; CDR3 protein: CASSYSHLSNYGYNF; CDR3 DNA: TGTGCCAGCAGTTACTCTCACCTTTCTAACTATGGCTACAACTTC
J gene: TRBJ2-1; clone size: -; D gene: -; V gene: TRBV10-3; CDR3 protein: CAISPSGNEQFF; CDR3 DNA: TGTGCCATTAGTCCATCCGGGAATGAGCAGTTCTTC
J gene: TRBJ2-5; clone size: -; D gene: TRBD2; V gene: TRBV15; CDR3 protein: CATSPRGLAGLLQYF; CDR3 DNA: TGTGCCACCAGCCCAAGAGGGCTAGCGGGACTCCTCCAGTACTTC
J gene: TRBJ2-7; clone size: -; D gene: -; V gene: TRBV6-1; CDR3 protein: CASSEVWGPYEQYF; CDR3 DNA: TGTGCCAGCAGTGAAGTTTGGGGCCCCTACGAGCAGTACTTC
J gene: TRBJ1-1; clone size: few; D gene: -; V gene: TRBV18; CDR3 protein: CASSSTVDSTEAFF; CDR3 DNA: TGTGCCAGCTCAAGCACAGTGGACAGCACTGAAGCTTTCTTT
J gene: TRBJ2-5; clone size: -; D gene: -; V gene: TRBV7-3; CDR3 protein: CASSQETQYF; CDR3 DNA: TGTGCCAGTAGCCAAGAGACCCAGTACTTC
J gene: TRBJ1-2; clone size: few; D gene: -; V gene: TRBV5-1; CDR3 protein: CASSFGQSAVSYTF; CDR3 DNA: TGCGCCAGCAGCTTCGGACAGTCGGCGGTGAGCTACACCTTC
J gene: TRBJ2-7; clone size: -; D gene: TRBD2; V gene: TRBV7-7; CDR3 protein: CASSLLAGGNYEQYF; CDR3 DNA: TGTGCTAGCAGCTTACTAGCGGGAGGGAACTACGAGCAGTACTTC
J gene: TRBJ1-2; clone size: -; D gene: -; V gene: TRBV5-1; CDR3 protein: CASSLRQGYGYTF; CDR3 DNA: TGCGCCAGCAGCTTGAGGCAGGGGTATGGCTACACCTTC
J gene: TRBJ2-1; clone size: few; D gene: TRBD2; V gene: TRBV5-6; CDR3 protein: CASSPSGVSGNEQFF; CDR3 DNA: TGTGCCAGCAGCCCTAGCGGGGTCAGTGGCAATGAGCAGTTCTTC
J gene: TRBJ2-3; clone size: few; D gene: -; V gene: TRBV11-3; CDR3 protein: CASSLPGQLDTQYF; CDR3 DNA: TGTGCCAGCAGCCTACCCGGACAGCTCGATACGCAGTATTTT
J gene: TRBJ2-7; clone size: -; D gene: TRBD2; V gene: TRBV28; CDR3 protein: CATRLGSGRKREQYF; CDR3 DNA: TGTGCCACCAGGCTAGGTAGCGGGAGAAAGCGGGAGCAGTACTTC
J gene: TRBJ2-3; clone size: -; D gene: -; V gene: TRBV7-2; CDR3 protein: CASSRDLSTDTQYF; CDR3 DNA: TGTGCCAGCAGCCGGGACTTGAGCACAGATACGCAGTATTTT
J gene: TRBJ2-6; clone size: few; D gene: -; V gene: TRBV7-8; CDR3 protein: CASSFTGSGANVLTF; CDR3 DNA: TGTGCCAGCAGCTTTACAGGGTCTGGGGCCAACGTCCTGACTTTC
J gene: TRBJ1-5; clone size: -; D gene: -; V gene: TRBV10-3; CDR3 protein: CAISESAGGNQPQHF; CDR3 DNA: TGTGCCATCAGTGAGTCGGCAGGGGGCAATCAGCCCCAGCATTTT